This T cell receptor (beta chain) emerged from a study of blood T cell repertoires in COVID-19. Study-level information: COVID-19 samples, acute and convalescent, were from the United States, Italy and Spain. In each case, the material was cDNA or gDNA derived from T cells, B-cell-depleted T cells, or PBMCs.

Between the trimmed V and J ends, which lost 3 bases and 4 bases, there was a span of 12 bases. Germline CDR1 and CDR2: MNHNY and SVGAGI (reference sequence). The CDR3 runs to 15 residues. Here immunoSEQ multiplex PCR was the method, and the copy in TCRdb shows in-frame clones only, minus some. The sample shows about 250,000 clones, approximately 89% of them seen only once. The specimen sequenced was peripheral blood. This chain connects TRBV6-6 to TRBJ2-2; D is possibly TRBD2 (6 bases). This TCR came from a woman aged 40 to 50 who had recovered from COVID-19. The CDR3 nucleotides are TGTGCCAGCAGTTATCCTGGGGGAGGCACCGGGGAGCTGTTTTTT. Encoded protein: CASSYPGGGTGELFF.